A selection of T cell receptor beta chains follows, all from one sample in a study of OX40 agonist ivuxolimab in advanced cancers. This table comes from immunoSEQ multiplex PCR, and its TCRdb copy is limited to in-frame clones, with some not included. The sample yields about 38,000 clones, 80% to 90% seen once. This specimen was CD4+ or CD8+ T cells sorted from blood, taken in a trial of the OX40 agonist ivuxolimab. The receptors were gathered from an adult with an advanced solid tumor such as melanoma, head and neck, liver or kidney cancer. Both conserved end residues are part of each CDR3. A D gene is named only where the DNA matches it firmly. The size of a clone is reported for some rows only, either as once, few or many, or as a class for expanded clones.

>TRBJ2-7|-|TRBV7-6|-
CASSLQGSEQYF
TGTGCCAGCAGCCTACAGGGCTCCGAGCAGTACTTC
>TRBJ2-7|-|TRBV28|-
CASSSLPQFGPAYEQYF
TGTGCCAGCAGTTCCCTCCCCCAGTTCGGTCCCGCCTACGAGCAGTACTTC
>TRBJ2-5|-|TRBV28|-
CASTFEGLFQETQYF
TGTGCCAGCACCTTCGAGGGACTTTTTCAAGAGACCCAGTACTTC
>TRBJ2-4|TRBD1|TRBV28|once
CASSPPDRGLAKNIQYF
TGTGCCAGCAGTCCCCCTGACAGGGGGCTCGCCAAAAACATTCAGTACTTC
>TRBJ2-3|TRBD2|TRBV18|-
CASSPVEQRGITDTQYF
TGTGCCAGCTCACCCGTCGAGCAGCGGGGTATCACAGATACGCAGTATTTT
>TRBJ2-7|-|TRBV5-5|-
CASSSEEGGPYEQYF
TGTGCCAGCAGCTCAGAGGAGGGGGGACCCTACGAGCAGTACTTC
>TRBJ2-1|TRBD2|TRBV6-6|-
CASRVGGEEQFF
TGTGCCAGCAGGGTGGGGGGGGAAGAGCAGTTCTTC
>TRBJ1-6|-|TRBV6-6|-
CASSYNQLGNSPLHF
TGTGCCAGCAGTTATAACCAATTGGGTAATTCACCCCTCCACTTT
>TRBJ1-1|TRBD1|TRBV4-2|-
CASSQETGTGEGEAFF
TGTGCCAGCAGCCAAGAAACGGGGACAGGGGAGGGTGAAGCTTTCTTT
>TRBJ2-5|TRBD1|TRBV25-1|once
CASSESGTGLETQYF
TGTGCCAGCAGTGAATCAGGGACAGGGTTGGAGACCCAGTACTTC
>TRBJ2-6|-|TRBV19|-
CASISGANVLTF
TGTGCCAGTATCTCTGGGGCCAACGTCCTGACTTTC
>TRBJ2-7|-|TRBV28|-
CASSFLGYEQYF
TGTGCCAGCAGCTTCCTTGGGTACGAGCAGTACTTC
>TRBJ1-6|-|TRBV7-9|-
CASSPQTSDHYNSPLHF
TGTGCCAGCAGCCCTCAAACTAGTGACCACTATAATTCACCCCTCCACTTT
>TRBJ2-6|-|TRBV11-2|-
CASRHSSGANVLTF
TGTGCCAGCAGGCACAGCTCTGGGGCCAACGTCCTGACTTTC
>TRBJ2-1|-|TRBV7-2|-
CASSAPFHVEEDEQFF
TGTGCCAGCAGCGCACCGTTCCACGTCGAGGAGGATGAGCAGTTCTTC
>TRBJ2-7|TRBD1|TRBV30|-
CAWKQGAGEQYF
TGTGCCTGGAAGCAGGGGGCGGGGGAGCAGTACTTC
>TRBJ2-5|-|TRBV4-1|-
CASSSTDQETQYF
TGCGCCAGCAGCTCGACAGACCAAGAGACCCAGTACTTC
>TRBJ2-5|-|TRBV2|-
CASTLYQETQYF
TGTGCCAGCACCCTGTACCAAGAGACCCAGTACTTC
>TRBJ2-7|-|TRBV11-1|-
CASSPHPGNYEQYF
TGTGCCAGCAGCCCCCATCCGGGGAACTACGAGCAGTACTTC
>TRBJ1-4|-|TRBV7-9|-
CASSHQTATNEKLFF
TGTGCCAGCAGCCACCAGACAGCAACTAATGAAAAACTGTTTTTT
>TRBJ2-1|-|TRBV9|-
CASSVWGYNEQFF
TGTGCCAGCAGCGTGTGGGGGTACAATGAGCAGTTCTTC
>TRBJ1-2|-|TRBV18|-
CASSPREETWRYTF
TGTGCCAGCTCACCACGGGAAGAAACCTGGCGCTACACCTTC
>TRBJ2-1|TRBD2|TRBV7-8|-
CASSFGTSGGVEQFF
TGTGCCAGCAGCTTCGGGACTAGCGGGGGGGTTGAGCAGTTCTTC
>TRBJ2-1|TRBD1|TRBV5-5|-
CASSGGQGAGEQFF
TGTGCCAGCAGCGGGGGACAGGGGGCCGGTGAGCAGTTCTTC
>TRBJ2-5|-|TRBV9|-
CASSVVSQETQYF
TGTGCCAGCAGCGTAGTTAGTCAAGAGACCCAGTACTTC
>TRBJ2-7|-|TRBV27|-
CASSLKGIYEQYF
TGTGCCAGCAGTTTAAAAGGGATCTACGAGCAGTACTTC